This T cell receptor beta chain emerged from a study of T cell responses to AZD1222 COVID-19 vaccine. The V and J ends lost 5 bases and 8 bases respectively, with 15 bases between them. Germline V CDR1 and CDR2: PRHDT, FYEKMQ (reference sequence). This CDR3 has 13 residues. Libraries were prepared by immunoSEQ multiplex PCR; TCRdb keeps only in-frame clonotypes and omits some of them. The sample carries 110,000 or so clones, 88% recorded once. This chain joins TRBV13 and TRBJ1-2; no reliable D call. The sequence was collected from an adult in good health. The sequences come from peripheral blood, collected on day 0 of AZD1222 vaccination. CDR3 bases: TGTGCCAGCAGCCCCCCAGGCCGACGGGGCTACACCTTC. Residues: CASSPPGRRGYTF. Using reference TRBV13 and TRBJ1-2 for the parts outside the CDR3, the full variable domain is AAGVIQSPRHLIKEKRETATLKCYPIPRHDTVYWYQQGPGQDPQFLISFYEKMQSDKGSIPDRFSAQQFSDYHSELNMSSLELGDSALYFCASSPPGRRGYTFGSGTRLTVV.